This T cell receptor (beta chain) was identified during a study of blood T cells in healthy people across ages. Through a sample-barcoded 5' primer and a J-beta primer mix, a second PCR was run for about 6 to 12 cycles. From the 5' RACE reads, TCRdb called clonotypes with MiXCR, one entry per CDR3 protein. Of roughly 900,000 distinct CDR3 sequences listed, around 48% were seen once; the top ten hold 10% to 15%. Study-level results: Naive CD4+ cells and diversity were both higher in long-lived donors than in aged donors.

J gave up 7 bases and V 8 bases, and 5 bases lay outside the gene matches. The CDR3 extends over 13 amino acids. Germline V gene data show CDR1 as ENHRY and CDR2 as SYGVKD. In the case of this clonotype: Its matching antigen is unknown.

Sequenced: blood. V is TRBV10-3 and J is TRBJ1-5, with 10 positions matching TRBD1. The source of this sequence is a man aged 25-45 years in good health. The CDR3 sequence is CAIGQGDWQPQHF. The CDR3 DNA is TGTGCCATCGGACAGGGGGATTGGCAGCCCCAGCATTTT.